A selection of T cell receptor beta chains follows, all from one sample in a study of shared clonotypes between healthy human individuals. TCRdb keeps only in-frame clones here, not all; method: immunoSEQ multiplex PCR. The data contain millions of clones, about 95% of them singletons. Sequenced sample: naive CD8+ T cells sorted from blood. The receptors here all came from a young man in good health. The CDR3 runs from the conserved cysteine through the conserved F or W. Each record gives: clone size, J gene, V gene, D gene, CDR3 protein, CDR3 DNA. The D gene is left open where the match is weak. Size is stated for part of the rows, as once, few or many counts, or as a class when the clone is expanded.

abundance: .
j_gene: TRBJ2-5
v_gene: TRBV7-9
d_gene: .
CDR3aa: CASSLVGGQETQYF
CDR3nt: TGTGCCAGCAGCTTAGTGGGCGGTCAAGAGACCCAGTACTTC

abundance: few
j_gene: TRBJ1-1
v_gene: TRBV6-6
d_gene: .
CDR3aa: CATANTEAFF
CDR3nt: TGTGCCACCGCGAACACTGAAGCTTTCTTT

abundance: .
j_gene: TRBJ2-1
v_gene: TRBV29-1
d_gene: .
CDR3aa: CSGEGDPRNEQFF
CDR3nt: TGCAGCGGTGAGGGGGATCCCCGGAATGAGCAGTTCTTC

abundance: .
j_gene: TRBJ2-7
v_gene: TRBV10-3
d_gene: TRBD2
CDR3aa: CAISEEAGSTPYEQYF
CDR3nt: TGTGCCATCAGTGAGGAAGCGGGATCCACACCCTACGAGCAGTACTTC

abundance: .
j_gene: TRBJ2-1
v_gene: TRBV7-9
d_gene: .
CDR3aa: CASSAGNYNEQFF
CDR3nt: TGTGCCAGCAGCGCAGGAAATTACAATGAGCAGTTCTTC

abundance: .
j_gene: TRBJ1-6
v_gene: TRBV19
d_gene: .
CDR3aa: CASSIDTEDSPLHF
CDR3nt: TGTGCCAGTAGTATCGACACGGAGGATTCACCCCTCCACTTT

abundance: .
j_gene: TRBJ1-2
v_gene: TRBV6-1
d_gene: .
CDR3aa: CASSDPREANYGYTF
CDR3nt: TGTGCCAGCAGTGACCCCAGGGAAGCTAACTATGGCTACACCTTC

abundance: .
j_gene: TRBJ2-7
v_gene: TRBV29-1
d_gene: .
CDR3aa: CSVVGMTGQYAEQYF
CDR3nt: TGCAGCGTCGTTGGTATGACGGGTCAGTATGCCGAGCAGTACTTC

abundance: .
j_gene: TRBJ2-7
v_gene: TRBV27
d_gene: .
CDR3aa: CASSRDGDSSYEQYF
CDR3nt: TGTGCCAGCAGTCGGGACGGTGACAGCTCCTACGAGCAGTACTTC

abundance: .
j_gene: TRBJ2-1
v_gene: TRBV7-9
d_gene: TRBD1
CDR3aa: CASSLLTGGPEQFF
CDR3nt: TGTGCCAGCAGCTTACTCACAGGGGGCCCTGAGCAGTTCTTC

abundance: .
j_gene: TRBJ2-5
v_gene: TRBV13
d_gene: TRBD2
CDR3aa: CASSHLLSLTSGRAEETQYF
CDR3nt: TGTGCCAGCAGCCATCTCCTCTCGCTGACTAGCGGGAGGGCCGAGGAGACCCAGTACTTC

abundance: .
j_gene: TRBJ1-5
v_gene: TRBV7-9
d_gene: .
CDR3aa: CASSLEGYSNQPQHF
CDR3nt: TGTGCCAGCAGCTTAGAAGGGTATAGCAATCAGCCCCAGCATTTT

abundance: .
j_gene: TRBJ2-7
v_gene: TRBV9
d_gene: TRBD2
CDR3aa: CASSLSYSGAYEQYF
CDR3nt: TGTGCCAGCAGCCTCAGCTATAGCGGGGCCTACGAGCAGTACTTC

abundance: .
j_gene: TRBJ2-1
v_gene: TRBV5-4
d_gene: .
CDR3aa: CASSAGSSYNEQFF
CDR3nt: TGTGCCAGCAGCGCCGGGAGCTCCTACAATGAGCAGTTCTTC

abundance: .
j_gene: TRBJ2-5
v_gene: TRBV20-1
d_gene: .
CDR3aa: CSATGVETQYF
CDR3nt: TGCAGTGCTACAGGGGTGGAGACCCAGTACTTC

abundance: .
j_gene: TRBJ2-3
v_gene: TRBV4-1
d_gene: .
CDR3aa: CASSLEGGAGTDTQYF
CDR3nt: TGCGCCAGCAGCCTCGAGGGCGGAGCAGGCACAGATACGCAGTATTTT

abundance: once
j_gene: TRBJ2-7
v_gene: TRBV5-1
d_gene: .
CDR3aa: CASSSDSYEQYF
CDR3nt: TGCGCCAGCAGCTCGGATTCCTACGAGCAGTACTTC

abundance: few
j_gene: TRBJ1-6
v_gene: TRBV27
d_gene: .
CDR3aa: CASSLAGEGNSPLHF
CDR3nt: TGTGCCAGCAGTTTAGCGGGGGAGGGTAATTCACCCCTCCACTTT